Listed below are T cell receptor beta chains from one sample, sequenced in a study of T cells in Graves' hyperthyroidism and ophthalmopathy. TCRdb processed the multiplex PCR reads anew with MiXCR; each CDR3 protein has one entry. Among a few hundred thousand distinct CDR3 sequences listed, around 20% were seen once. The sample comprised blood. These receptor sequences come from a woman in her 50s with Graves' hyperthyroidism. CDR3s include the opening cysteine and the closing phenylalanine or tryptophan. D genes are given only for firm matches. Where a row states a size, it is once, few, many or the class of an expanded clone; other rows omit it.

V: TRBV6-1
D: NA
size: many
J: TRBJ1-5
CDR3: CASRPDRNQPQHF
DNA: TGTGCCAGCAGACCGGACAGAAATCAGCCCCAGCATTTT

V: TRBV6-9
D: NA
size: NA
J: TRBJ1-1
CDR3: CASSYRGVMAEAFF
DNA: TGTGCCAGCAGTTACAGAGGGGTTATGGCTGAAGCTTTCTTT

V: TRBV5-1
D: NA
size: few
J: TRBJ1-2
CDR3: CASSDLEGYGYTF
DNA: TGCGCCAGCTCCGACCTTGAGGGGTATGGCTACACCTTC

V: TRBV7-2
D: TRBD2
size: many
J: TRBJ2-1
CDR3: CASRASGTDEQFF
DNA: TGTGCCAGCAGGGCCAGCGGGACCGATGAGCAGTTCTTC

V: TRBV7-7
D: TRBD2
size: many
J: TRBJ2-3
CDR3: CASSLGATSGGADTQYF
DNA: TGTGCTAGCAGCTTGGGGGCCACTAGCGGGGGGGCTGATACGCAGTATTTT

V: TRBV12-3/TRBV12-4
D: NA
size: few
J: TRBJ2-7
CDR3: CASTSVSYEQYF
DNA: TGTGCCAGCACTAGCGTCAGCTACGAGCAGTACTTC

V: TRBV14
D: NA
size: NA
J: TRBJ2-6
CDR3: CASSQGGKNLLFGANVLTF
DNA: TGTGCCAGCAGCCAAGGTGGTAAGAACCTCCTCTTTGGGGCCAACGTCCTGACTTTC

V: TRBV9
D: NA
size: few
J: TRBJ1-2
CDR3: CASSSRNYGYTF
DNA: TGTGCCAGCAGCTCCCGTAACTATGGCTACACCTTC

V: TRBV6-1
D: TRBD2
size: many
J: TRBJ2-1
CDR3: CASSLLRPGLAGANEQFF
DNA: TGTGCCAGCAGTTTGCTTCGTCCGGGACTAGCGGGAGCCAATGAGCAGTTCTTC

V: TRBV30
D: NA
size: many
J: TRBJ1-1
CDR3: CAWMINTEAFF
DNA: TGTGCCTGGATGATTAACACTGAAGCTTTCTTT

V: TRBV3-1
D: NA
size: many
J: TRBJ1-1
CDR3: CASSHSQGNTEAFF
DNA: TGTGCCAGCAGCCACTCTCAGGGGAACACTGAAGCTTTCTTT

V: TRBV10-2
D: NA
size: few
J: TRBJ1-4
CDR3: CASSDPPGNYEKLFF
DNA: TGCGCCAGCAGTGATCCCCCGGGAAACTATGAAAAACTGTTTTTT

V: TRBV7-3
D: TRBD1
size: few
J: TRBJ1-2
CDR3: CASSLRQGGIDGYTF
DNA: TGTGCCAGCAGCTTAAGACAGGGGGGAATCGATGGCTACACCTTC

V: TRBV28
D: TRBD1
size: many
J: TRBJ2-5
CDR3: CASSSLTGAQETQYF
DNA: TGTGCCAGCAGTTCTCTGACAGGGGCACAAGAGACCCAGTACTTC

V: TRBV6-2/TRBV6-3
D: NA
size: NA
J: TRBJ1-3
CDR3: CASSFPPSDRLTRDTIYF
DNA: TGTGCCAGCAGTTTCCCCCCCTCCGACAGACTCACTAGGGACACCATATATTTT

V: TRBV6-5
D: NA
size: NA
J: TRBJ2-1
CDR3: CASSYLNEQFF
DNA: TGTGCCAGCAGTTACCTAAATGAGCAGTTCTTC

V: TRBV2
D: NA
size: few
J: TRBJ1-2
CDR3: CASSHNYYGYTF
DNA: TGTGCCAGCAGCCATAATTACTATGGCTACACCTTC

V: TRBV12-3/TRBV12-4
D: TRBD1
size: NA
J: TRBJ2-7
CDR3: CASSLGWTGVRSYEQYF
DNA: TGTGCCAGCAGTTTAGGCTGGACAGGGGTCCGCTCCTACGAGCAGTACTTC

V: TRBV28
D: NA
size: many
J: TRBJ1-2
CDR3: CASSFPGVDYGYTF
DNA: TGTGCCAGCAGTTTTCCCGGGGTGGACTATGGCTACACCTTC

V: TRBV12-3/TRBV12-4
D: NA
size: many
J: TRBJ2-5
CDR3: CASSQFPETQYF
DNA: TGTGCCAGCAGCCAATTCCCAGAGACCCAGTACTTC

V: TRBV11-2
D: NA
size: many
J: TRBJ2-1
CDR3: CASSLGRGWVNEQFF
DNA: TGTGCCAGCAGCTTGGGAAGGGGGTGGGTCAATGAGCAGTTCTTC

V: TRBV7-9
D: NA
size: NA
J: TRBJ2-3
CDR3: CASSLGGRGRANTDTQYF
DNA: TGTGCCAGCAGCTTAGGGGGTCGGGGGCGGGCCAACACAGATACGCAGTATTTT

V: TRBV27
D: NA
size: many
J: TRBJ2-5
CDR3: CASSLGGSRETQYF
DNA: TGTGCCAGCAGTTTAGGAGGGAGTAGGGAGACCCAGTACTTC

V: TRBV5-1
D: NA
size: many
J: TRBJ2-1
CDR3: CASSLISSGSEQFF
DNA: TGCGCCAGCAGCTTGATCTCTTCGGGGAGTGAGCAGTTCTTC

V: TRBV7-9
D: NA
size: few
J: TRBJ1-3
CDR3: CASRGGPEGVSGNTIYF
DNA: TGTGCCAGCAGGGGAGGGCCGGAGGGGGTCTCTGGAAACACCATATATTTT

V: TRBV29-1
D: NA
size: many
J: TRBJ2-1
CDR3: CSVIGLLNNEQFF
DNA: TGCAGCGTTATTGGGCTGTTAAACAATGAGCAGTTCTTC

V: TRBV6-1
D: TRBD2
size: many
J: TRBJ2-7
CDR3: CASRRDYSYEQYF
DNA: TGTGCCAGCAGACGGGACTACTCCTACGAGCAGTACTTC

V: TRBV30
D: TRBD1
size: many
J: TRBJ1-2
CDR3: CAWMTGNGYTF
DNA: TGTGCCTGGATGACAGGGAATGGCTACACCTTC

V: TRBV27
D: NA
size: NA
J: TRBJ2-1
CDR3: CASSLGDRSRFF
DNA: TGTGCCAGCAGTTTAGGAGACCGATCTCGGTTCTTC

V: TRBV2
D: TRBD1
size: NA
J: TRBJ2-7
CDR3: CASSGRTGEDEQYF
DNA: TGTGCCAGCAGTGGAAGGACAGGGGAGGACGAGCAGTACTTC

V: TRBV20-1
D: TRBD1
size: NA
J: TRBJ2-2
CDR3: CSARGPGTGNTGELFF
DNA: TGCAGTGCTAGGGGTCCCGGGACAGGGAACACCGGGGAGCTGTTTTTT

V: TRBV12-3/TRBV12-4
D: NA
size: NA
J: TRBJ1-4
CDR3: CASSEAGGDEKLFF
DNA: TGTGCCAGCAGTGAAGCGGGGGGCGATGAAAAACTGTTTTTT

V: TRBV28
D: TRBD2
size: many
J: TRBJ2-7
CDR3: CASSFLGLAGASYEQYF
DNA: TGTGCCAGCAGTTTCTTAGGACTAGCGGGAGCATCCTACGAGCAGTACTTC

V: TRBV28
D: NA
size: many
J: TRBJ2-7
CDR3: CASSPTGPSSYEQYF
DNA: TGTGCCAGCAGTCCTACAGGGCCCAGCTCCTACGAGCAGTACTTC

V: TRBV28
D: NA
size: NA
J: TRBJ1-2
CDR3: CASSYTRVYGYTF
DNA: TGTGCCAGCAGTTACACGAGGGTCTATGGCTACACCTTC

V: TRBV24-1
D: NA
size: many
J: TRBJ2-1
CDR3: CATRQGFSNEQFF
DNA: TGTGCCACCAGGCAGGGCTTCTCCAATGAGCAGTTCTTC

V: TRBV27
D: TRBD1
size: many
J: TRBJ1-1
CDR3: CASSFQGARSEAFF
DNA: TGTGCCAGCAGTTTTCAGGGGGCTCGGTCTGAAGCTTTCTTT

V: TRBV11-2
D: TRBD1
size: many
J: TRBJ2-7
CDR3: CASSLEGTGYHEQYF
DNA: TGTGCCAGCAGCTTAGAGGGGACAGGGTACCACGAGCAGTACTTC

V: TRBV12-3/TRBV12-4
D: TRBD1
size: NA
J: TRBJ1-3
CDR3: CASSLRTGGIDTIYF
DNA: TGTGCCAGCAGTTTAAGGACAGGGGGTATCGACACCATATATTTT

V: TRBV9
D: TRBD2
size: many
J: TRBJ2-2
CDR3: CASSVNPLTSGGNTGELFF
DNA: TGTGCCAGCAGCGTAAACCCTCTTACTAGCGGGGGAAACACCGGGGAGCTGTTTTTT

V: TRBV3-1
D: TRBD2
size: many
J: TRBJ2-7
CDR3: CASSQGDYTYEQYF
DNA: TGTGCCAGCAGCCAGGGGGACTATACCTACGAGCAGTACTTC

V: TRBV30
D: NA
size: many
J: TRBJ1-2
CDR3: CAWARRGFGYTF
DNA: TGTGCCTGGGCGAGAAGGGGCTTTGGCTACACCTTC

V: TRBV3-1
D: NA
size: many
J: TRBJ2-7
CDR3: CASSQDPATYEQYF
DNA: TGTGCCAGCAGCCAAGATCCAGCAACCTACGAGCAGTACTTC

V: TRBV9
D: NA
size: many
J: TRBJ2-7
CDR3: CASSVAGFEGFDEQYF
DNA: TGTGCCAGCAGCGTCGCGGGGTTTGAGGGTTTCGACGAGCAGTACTTC

V: TRBV20-1
D: NA
size: NA
J: TRBJ2-4
CDR3: CSAVEVRSKNIQYF
DNA: TGCAGTGCTGTGGAGGTCCGGAGCAAAAACATTCAGTACTTC

V: TRBV5-1
D: TRBD1
size: few
J: TRBJ2-1
CDR3: CASSPRRDRGRSNEQFF
DNA: TGCGCCAGCAGCCCCAGACGGGACAGGGGCCGCTCCAATGAGCAGTTCTTC

V: TRBV6-6
D: NA
size: few
J: TRBJ1-2
CDR3: CASSYSGSSNGYTF
DNA: TGTGCCAGCAGTTACTCGGGCAGCTCAAATGGCTACACCTTC

V: TRBV5-1
D: NA
size: NA
J: TRBJ2-2
CDR3: CASSLRRGDTGELFF
DNA: TGCGCCAGCAGCTTGCGGAGGGGAGACACCGGGGAGCTGTTTTTT

V: TRBV20-1
D: NA
size: many
J: TRBJ2-3
CDR3: CSARDLRDSTDTQYF
DNA: TGCAGTGCTAGAGATTTAAGGGACTCCACAGATACGCAGTATTTT

V: TRBV13
D: TRBD1
size: many
J: TRBJ1-1
CDR3: CASSLGLGQGGTEAFF
DNA: TGTGCCAGCAGCTTAGGCCTAGGACAGGGTGGGACTGAAGCTTTCTTT

V: TRBV5-1
D: NA
size: many
J: TRBJ1-2
CDR3: CASSLGQGHGYTF
DNA: TGCGCCAGCAGCTTGGGGCAGGGCCATGGCTACACCTTC

V: TRBV4-1
D: TRBD1
size: NA
J: TRBJ1-4
CDR3: CASSQGGQLPGATNEKLFF
DNA: TGCGCCAGCAGCCAAGGGGGACAGCTTCCTGGGGCAACTAATGAAAAACTGTTTTTT

V: TRBV27
D: TRBD2
size: NA
J: TRBJ2-3
CDR3: CATRLAGGDTQYF
DNA: TGTGCCACCAGACTAGCGGGAGGCGATACGCAGTATTTT

V: TRBV7-9
D: TRBD1
size: many
J: TRBJ1-4
CDR3: CASSRTHGTATNEKLFF
DNA: TGTGCCAGCAGCCGAACCCACGGGACAGCAACTAATGAAAAACTGTTTTTT

V: TRBV28
D: TRBD1
size: NA
J: TRBJ1-2
CDR3: CASSHMTGGNGYTF
DNA: TGTGCCAGCAGCCACATGACAGGGGGGAATGGCTACACCTTC

V: TRBV6-1
D: NA
size: many
J: TRBJ2-5
CDR3: CASSEGVGGPETQYF
DNA: TGTGCCAGCAGTGAAGGCGTGGGGGGGCCGGAGACCCAGTACTTC

V: TRBV10-3
D: NA
size: NA
J: TRBJ1-2
CDR3: CAISDYRRGDGYTF
DNA: TGTGCCATCAGTGACTATCGGAGGGGAGATGGCTACACCTTC

V: TRBV19
D: NA
size: many
J: TRBJ2-5
CDR3: CASSIRKEGRETQYF
DNA: TGTGCCAGTAGTATCAGAAAAGAAGGGCGAGAGACCCAGTACTTC

V: TRBV5-8
D: NA
size: few
J: TRBJ2-2
CDR3: CASRYQGLNTGELFF
DNA: TGTGCCAGCAGGTACCAGGGTCTGAACACCGGGGAGCTGTTTTTT